This T cell receptor beta chain was identified in a study of blood T cell repertoires in COVID-19. Overall study: The cDNA or gDNA used as material had been derived from T cells, B-cell-depleted T cells, or PBMCs.

Clones were sequenced by immunoSEQ multiplex PCR, and TCRdb holds only the in-frame ones, with some missing. The table shows 90,000 to 130,000 clones, with about 89% occurring only once. Trimming at V came to 6 bases and at J to 8 bases, leaving 10 bases not matched to a gene. The V gene's germline CDR1 is MNHEY and CDR2 SVGAGI. The CDR3 consists of 14 residues. The TCR originated in a middle-aged man with acute or convalescent COVID-19. The V call is TRBV6-5, the J call TRBJ1-2, with 9 nucleotides matching TRBD1. The sequenced sample consisted of peripheral blood. CDR3 amino acids: CASREGQGVGGYTF. The CDR3, as DNA: TGTGCCAGCAGGGAGGGACAGGGAGTAGGCGGCTACACCTTC.